Listed below are T cell receptor beta chains from one sample, sequenced in a study of blood T cell repertoires in COVID-19. Profiling relied on immunoSEQ multiplex PCR, and the TCRdb table lists in-frame clones only, not all of them. This table holds around 250,000 clones, around nine tenths found once. Sequencing used peripheral blood. The receptors were gathered from a woman aged 35 to 49 who had recovered from COVID-19. CDR3s include the opening cysteine and the closing phenylalanine or tryptophan. D genes are given only for firm matches. Size values are once, few and many counts, or a class for expanded clones, and some rows have none.

CDR3aa: CAISVDRGINQPQHF; CDR3nt: TGTGCCATCAGTGTTGACAGGGGGATTAATCAGCCCCAGCATTTT; abundance: .; d_gene: TRBD1; j_gene: TRBJ1-5; v_gene: TRBV10-3
CDR3aa: CASRTGQGRTTNEKLFF; CDR3nt: TGTGCCAGCAGGACCGGACAGGGGCGGACAACTAATGAAAAACTGTTTTTT; abundance: few; d_gene: TRBD1; j_gene: TRBJ1-4; v_gene: TRBV27
CDR3aa: CAITVAAGAYGYTF; CDR3nt: TGTGCCATCACCGTGGCGGCAGGGGCCTATGGCTACACCTTC; abundance: .; d_gene: .; j_gene: TRBJ1-2; v_gene: TRBV10-3
CDR3aa: CASSPASPPTGELFF; CDR3nt: TGTGCCAGCTCCCCTGCTAGTCCCCCCACCGGGGAGCTGTTTTTT; abundance: .; d_gene: .; j_gene: TRBJ2-2; v_gene: TRBV27
CDR3aa: CASSPWVWSSDTEAFF; CDR3nt: TGTGCCAGCTCACCATGGGTCTGGAGTAGTGACACTGAAGCTTTCTTT; abundance: .; d_gene: .; j_gene: TRBJ1-1; v_gene: TRBV18
CDR3aa: CASRGGQGFTKNIQYF; CDR3nt: TGTGCCAGTAGGGGAGGACAGGGTTTTACCAAAAACATTCAGTACTTC; abundance: .; d_gene: TRBD1; j_gene: TRBJ2-4; v_gene: TRBV19
CDR3aa: CASSLRRDREADTQYF; CDR3nt: TGTGCCAGCAGCTTAAGAAGGGACAGGGAGGCAGATACGCAGTATTTT; abundance: .; d_gene: TRBD1; j_gene: TRBJ2-3; v_gene: TRBV11-2
CDR3aa: CSVGQARGSYEQYF; CDR3nt: TGCAGCGTGGGACAGGCCCGAGGTTCCTACGAGCAGTACTTC; abundance: once; d_gene: TRBD1; j_gene: TRBJ2-7; v_gene: TRBV29-1
CDR3aa: CASSPDTGRSEAFF; CDR3nt: TGTGCCAGCTCACCAGACACAGGCCGGTCTGAAGCTTTCTTT; abundance: .; d_gene: .; j_gene: TRBJ1-1; v_gene: TRBV18
CDR3aa: CSVVPGTALFYEQYF; CDR3nt: TGCAGCGTTGTCCCAGGGACAGCCCTATTCTACGAGCAGTACTTC; abundance: .; d_gene: TRBD1; j_gene: TRBJ2-7; v_gene: TRBV29-1
CDR3aa: CASSPNGRAAYNEQFF; CDR3nt: TGTGCCAGCTCACCCAATGGGAGGGCCGCCTACAATGAGCAGTTCTTC; abundance: .; d_gene: TRBD2; j_gene: TRBJ2-1; v_gene: TRBV18
CDR3aa: CASSLGGRGNEQFF; CDR3nt: TGTGCCAGCAGTTTAGGCGGGAGGGGCAATGAGCAGTTCTTC; abundance: .; d_gene: TRBD2; j_gene: TRBJ2-1; v_gene: TRBV28
CDR3aa: CASREAGGPPYEQYF; CDR3nt: TGTGCCAGCAGAGAAGCGGGAGGGCCACCCTACGAGCAGTACTTC; abundance: .; d_gene: TRBD2; j_gene: TRBJ2-7; v_gene: TRBV2
CDR3aa: CASSLRSGLAGDEQFF; CDR3nt: TGTGCTAGCAGCCTAAGATCGGGACTAGCGGGAGATGAGCAGTTCTTC; abundance: .; d_gene: TRBD2; j_gene: TRBJ2-1; v_gene: TRBV7-7
CDR3aa: CASSQEYGASGSASTDTQYF; CDR3nt: TGTGCCAGCAGCCAAGAATACGGGGCTAGCGGAAGCGCTAGCACAGATACGCAGTATTTT; abundance: .; d_gene: TRBD2; j_gene: TRBJ2-3; v_gene: TRBV4-2
CDR3aa: CASSPLLAGAGANEQFF; CDR3nt: TGTGCCAGCTCACCACTACTCGCGGGAGCGGGGGCCAATGAGCAGTTCTTC; abundance: .; d_gene: TRBD2; j_gene: TRBJ2-1; v_gene: TRBV18
CDR3aa: CASSIADRGSYEQYF; CDR3nt: TGCGCCAGCAGCATCGCGGACAGGGGATCCTACGAGCAGTACTTC; abundance: .; d_gene: TRBD1; j_gene: TRBJ2-7; v_gene: TRBV4-1
CDR3aa: CASSWSGTSGSEQYF; CDR3nt: TGTGCCAGCAGTTGGTCCGGGACTAGCGGGTCCGAGCAGTACTTC; abundance: .; d_gene: TRBD2; j_gene: TRBJ2-7; v_gene: TRBV28
CDR3aa: CASSLPESPEAFF; CDR3nt: TGCGCCAGCAGCTTGCCGGAGAGCCCTGAAGCTTTCTTT; abundance: .; d_gene: .; j_gene: TRBJ1-1; v_gene: TRBV5-1
CDR3aa: CASSSTEPLYGYTF; CDR3nt: TGTGCCAGCAGCTCGACTGAGCCCCTCTATGGCTACACCTTC; abundance: .; d_gene: .; j_gene: TRBJ1-2; v_gene: TRBV7-9
CDR3aa: CASSVQGGNSPLHF; CDR3nt: TGTGCCAGTAGTGTCCAGGGTGGTAATTCACCCCTCCACTTT; abundance: .; d_gene: .; j_gene: TRBJ1-6; v_gene: TRBV19
CDR3aa: CASSHAGSGNIQYF; CDR3nt: TGTGCCAGCAGCCATGCCGGGAGTGGAAACATTCAGTACTTC; abundance: .; d_gene: .; j_gene: TRBJ2-4; v_gene: TRBV3-1/TRBV3-2
CDR3aa: CASRLQDSSGDIQYF; CDR3nt: TGCGCCAGCCGACTCCAGGACTCATCGGGGGACATTCAGTACTTC; abundance: once; d_gene: .; j_gene: TRBJ2-4; v_gene: TRBV5-1
CDR3aa: CASTSWGDEQFF; CDR3nt: TGTGCCAGCACCTCGTGGGGCGATGAGCAGTTCTTC; abundance: .; d_gene: .; j_gene: TRBJ2-1; v_gene: TRBV27
CDR3aa: CASSLYTGELFF; CDR3nt: TGTGCCAGCTCCCTCTACACCGGGGAGCTGTTTTTT; abundance: .; d_gene: .; j_gene: TRBJ2-2; v_gene: TRBV18
CDR3aa: CASSRRLADSTDTQYF; CDR3nt: TGCGCCAGCAGCCGAAGACTAGCGGATAGCACAGATACGCAGTATTTT; abundance: .; d_gene: TRBD2; j_gene: TRBJ2-3; v_gene: TRBV5-1
CDR3aa: CAIGGHVEYGYTF; CDR3nt: TGTGCCATCGGGGGACACGTTGAATATGGCTACACCTTC; abundance: .; d_gene: .; j_gene: TRBJ1-2; v_gene: TRBV10-3
CDR3aa: CASRPDSDDKSPLHF; CDR3nt: TGCGCCAGCAGACCGGACAGCGACGATAAGTCACCCCTCCACTTT; abundance: .; d_gene: .; j_gene: TRBJ1-6; v_gene: TRBV5-1
CDR3aa: CANQGELGNEQFF; CDR3nt: TGTGCCAACCAGGGCGAGCTTGGCAATGAGCAGTTCTTC; abundance: .; d_gene: .; j_gene: TRBJ2-1; v_gene: TRBV11-2
CDR3aa: CATGQAPSNEQFF; CDR3nt: TGTGCCACGGGACAGGCACCCTCCAATGAGCAGTTCTTC; abundance: .; d_gene: TRBD1; j_gene: TRBJ2-1; v_gene: TRBV24-1
CDR3aa: CASSAGLAGVPSTDTQYF; CDR3nt: TGTGCCAGCAGTGCGGGACTAGCGGGGGTCCCTAGCACAGATACGCAGTATTTT; abundance: .; d_gene: TRBD2; j_gene: TRBJ2-3; v_gene: TRBV6-4
CDR3aa: CASSDGVRGYEKLFF; CDR3nt: TGTGCCAGCAGTGATGGCGTCAGGGGTTATGAAAAACTGTTTTTT; abundance: .; d_gene: .; j_gene: TRBJ1-4; v_gene: TRBV6-1
CDR3aa: CATGAGATDTQYF; CDR3nt: TGTGCCACCGGAGCGGGAGCCACAGATACGCAGTATTTT; abundance: .; d_gene: TRBD2; j_gene: TRBJ2-3; v_gene: TRBV10-3
CDR3aa: CASSQGGTIQETQYF; CDR3nt: TGTGCCAGCAGCCAAGGCGGGACCATCCAAGAGACCCAGTACTTC; abundance: .; d_gene: .; j_gene: TRBJ2-5; v_gene: TRBV3-1/TRBV3-2
CDR3aa: CASSLARGWLSGNTIYF; CDR3nt: TGTGCCAGCAGCTTAGCCCGGGGATGGCTCTCTGGAAACACCATATATTTT; abundance: once; d_gene: .; j_gene: TRBJ1-3; v_gene: TRBV7-8
CDR3aa: CASSPWGGNYGYTF; CDR3nt: TGTGCCAGCAGTCCCTGGGGAGGAAACTATGGCTACACCTTC; abundance: .; d_gene: .; j_gene: TRBJ1-2; v_gene: TRBV6-5